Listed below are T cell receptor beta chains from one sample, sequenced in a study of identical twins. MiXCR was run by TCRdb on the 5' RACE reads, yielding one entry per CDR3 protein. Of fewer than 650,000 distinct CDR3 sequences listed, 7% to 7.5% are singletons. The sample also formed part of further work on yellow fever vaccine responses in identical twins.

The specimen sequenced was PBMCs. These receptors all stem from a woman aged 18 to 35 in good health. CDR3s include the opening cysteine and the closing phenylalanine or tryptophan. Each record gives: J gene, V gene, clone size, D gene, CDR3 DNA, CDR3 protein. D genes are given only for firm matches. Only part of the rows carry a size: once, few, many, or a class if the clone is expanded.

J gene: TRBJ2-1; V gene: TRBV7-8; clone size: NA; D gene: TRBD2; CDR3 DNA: TGTGCCAGCAGCTTAAATGAGGGGACTAGCGGGAACAATGAGCAGTTCTTC; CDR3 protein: CASSLNEGTSGNNEQFF
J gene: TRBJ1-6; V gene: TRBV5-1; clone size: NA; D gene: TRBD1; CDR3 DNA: TGCGCCAGCCGGAAGGGGGCGAATTCACCCCTCCACTTT; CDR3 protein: CASRKGANSPLHF
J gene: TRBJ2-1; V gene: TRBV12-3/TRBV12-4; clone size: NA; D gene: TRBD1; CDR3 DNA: TGTGCCAGCAGCCCCAGGGGACAGCCGAATGAGCAGTTCTTC; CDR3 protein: CASSPRGQPNEQFF
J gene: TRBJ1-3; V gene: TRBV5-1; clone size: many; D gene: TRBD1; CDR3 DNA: TGCGCCAGCAGTCCCACCGGGACAGGGGGAAACACCATATATTTT; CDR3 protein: CASSPTGTGGNTIYF
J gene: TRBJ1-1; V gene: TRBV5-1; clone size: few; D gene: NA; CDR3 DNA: TGCGCCAGCAGCGAAATCTACATGAACACTGAAGCTTTCTTT; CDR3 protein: CASSEIYMNTEAFF
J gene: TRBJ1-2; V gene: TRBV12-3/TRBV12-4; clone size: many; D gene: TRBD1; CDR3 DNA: TGTGCCAGCAGTCAAAGGACAGGGGGCTATGGCTACACCTTC; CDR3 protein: CASSQRTGGYGYTF
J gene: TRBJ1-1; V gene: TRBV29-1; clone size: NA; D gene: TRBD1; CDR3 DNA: TGCAGCGTTTTTCTTAGGGGGCTGGAAGCTTTCTTT; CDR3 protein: CSVFLRGLEAFF
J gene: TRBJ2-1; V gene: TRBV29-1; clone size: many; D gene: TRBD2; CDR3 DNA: TGCAGCGTTGAATACGTAGCGGGGGGGTCGCAGTTCTTC; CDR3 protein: CSVEYVAGGSQFF
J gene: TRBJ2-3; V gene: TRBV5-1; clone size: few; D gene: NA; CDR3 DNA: TGCGCCAGCAGCCTCGGGATCTCAGATACGCAGTATTTT; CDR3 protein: CASSLGISDTQYF
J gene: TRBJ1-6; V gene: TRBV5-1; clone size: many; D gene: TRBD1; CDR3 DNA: TGCGCCAGCAGCTTGAGCCAGGGGGATTTAAATTCACCCCTCCACTTT; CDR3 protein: CASSLSQGDLNSPLHF
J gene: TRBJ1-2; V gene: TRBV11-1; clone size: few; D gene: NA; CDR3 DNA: TGTGCCAGCAGCACCCCCGGACCCTCCGGCGGACTCATCTATGGCTACACCTTC; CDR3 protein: CASSTPGPSGGLIYGYTF
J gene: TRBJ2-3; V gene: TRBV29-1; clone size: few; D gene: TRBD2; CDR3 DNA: TGCAGCGTCCCCAGAGTCACTAGCGGGAGGGAAGATACGCAGTATTTT; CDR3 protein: CSVPRVTSGREDTQYF
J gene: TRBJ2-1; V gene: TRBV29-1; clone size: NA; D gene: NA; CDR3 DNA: TGCAGCGTTCAGGGATGGAGAAATGAGCAGTTCTTC; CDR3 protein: CSVQGWRNEQFF
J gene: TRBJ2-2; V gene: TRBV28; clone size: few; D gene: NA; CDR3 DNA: TGTGCCAGCAGTTTATTCCGTTCGGCAGCCGGGGAGCTGTTTTTT; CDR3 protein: CASSLFRSAAGELFF
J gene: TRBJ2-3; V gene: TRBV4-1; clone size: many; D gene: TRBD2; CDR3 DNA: TGCGCCAGCAGCCAAGGGGCAGGCCGCGGGGGAGATACGCAGTATTTT; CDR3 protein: CASSQGAGRGGDTQYF
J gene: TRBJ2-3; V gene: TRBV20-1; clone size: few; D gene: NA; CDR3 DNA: TGCAGTGCTAGAGTTTTCGGGACCACAGATACGCAGTATTTT; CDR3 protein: CSARVFGTTDTQYF
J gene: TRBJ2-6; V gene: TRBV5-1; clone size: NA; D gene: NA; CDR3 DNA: TGCGCCAGCAGCCCCAGGGTTGGGGCCAACGTCCTGACTTTC; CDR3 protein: CASSPRVGANVLTF
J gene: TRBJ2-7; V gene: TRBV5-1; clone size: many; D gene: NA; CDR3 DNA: TGCGCCAGCAGTGGACTCACCGCCTACGAGCAGTACTTC; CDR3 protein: CASSGLTAYEQYF
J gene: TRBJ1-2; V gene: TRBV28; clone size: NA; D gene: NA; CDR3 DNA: TGTGCCAGCATCAACAATCCCATTATTATGTACTATGGCTACACCTTC; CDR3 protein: CASINNPIIMYYGYTF
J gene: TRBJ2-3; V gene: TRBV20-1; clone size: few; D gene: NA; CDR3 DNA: TGCAGTGCCCCTTCCGGGACTGGCACAGATACGCAGTATTTT; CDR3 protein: CSAPSGTGTDTQYF